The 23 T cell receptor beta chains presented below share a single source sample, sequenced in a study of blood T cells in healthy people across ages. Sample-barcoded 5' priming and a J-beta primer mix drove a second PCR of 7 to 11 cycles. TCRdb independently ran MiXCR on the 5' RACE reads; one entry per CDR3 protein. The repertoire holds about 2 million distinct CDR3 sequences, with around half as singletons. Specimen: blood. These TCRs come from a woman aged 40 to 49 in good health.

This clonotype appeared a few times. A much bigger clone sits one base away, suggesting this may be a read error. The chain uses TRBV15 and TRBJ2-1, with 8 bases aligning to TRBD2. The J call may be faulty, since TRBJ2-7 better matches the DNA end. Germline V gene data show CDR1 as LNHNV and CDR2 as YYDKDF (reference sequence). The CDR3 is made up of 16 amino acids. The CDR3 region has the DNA TGTGCCACCAGTAGAGTCCGGTTAGCGGGGTACAATGAGCAGTACTTC. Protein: CATSRVRLAGYNEQYF.

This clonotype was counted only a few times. CDR3 amino acids: CASSFPEPQYF. The CDR3 bases are TGTGCCAGCAGTTTTCCGGAGCCCCAGTACTTC. The J gene is TRBJ2-7, the V gene TRBV5-5, with D unclear. The CDR3 extends over 11 amino acids. V gave up 5 bases and J gave up 10 bases, with 13 bases separating them. Germline V gene lookup returns CDR1 SGHKS and CDR2 YYEKEE (reference sequence).

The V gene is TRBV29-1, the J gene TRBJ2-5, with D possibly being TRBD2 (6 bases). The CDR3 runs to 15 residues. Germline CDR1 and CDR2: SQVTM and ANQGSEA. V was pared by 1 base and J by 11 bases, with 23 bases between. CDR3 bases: TGCAGCGTTGAAGGGGGTAGCGGACCCTCCAATGAGCAGTACTTC. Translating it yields CSVEGGSGPSNEQYF.

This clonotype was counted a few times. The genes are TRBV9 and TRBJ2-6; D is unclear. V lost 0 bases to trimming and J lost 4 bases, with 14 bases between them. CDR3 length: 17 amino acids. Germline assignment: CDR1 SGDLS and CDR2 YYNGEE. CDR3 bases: TGTGCCAGCAGCGTAGCTGGCACTGAGTCAGGGGCCAACGTCCTGACTTTC. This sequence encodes CASSVAGTESGANVLTF.

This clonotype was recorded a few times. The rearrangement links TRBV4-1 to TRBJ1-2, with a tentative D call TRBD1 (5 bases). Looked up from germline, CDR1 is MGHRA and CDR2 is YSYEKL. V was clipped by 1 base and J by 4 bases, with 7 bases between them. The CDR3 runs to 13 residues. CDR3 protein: CASSQGGTYGYTF. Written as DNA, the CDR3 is TGCGCCAGCAGCCAAGGGGGGACCTATGGCTACACCTTC.

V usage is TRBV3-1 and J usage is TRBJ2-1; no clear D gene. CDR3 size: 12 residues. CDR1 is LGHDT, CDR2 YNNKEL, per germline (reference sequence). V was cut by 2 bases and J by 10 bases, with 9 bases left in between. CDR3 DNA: TGTGCCAGCAGCCAACATCAGGCCGAGCAGTTCTTC. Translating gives CASSQHQAEQFF.

Written as DNA, the CDR3 is TGTGCCAGCAGTTACCGGCGGCATTCTCTCTACGAGCAGTACTTC. Its protein product is CASSYRRHSLYEQYF. The chain joins TRBV6-2 or TRBV6-3 to TRBJ2-4; no firm D call. The J call may be in error: the DNA end matches TRBJ2-7 better. CDR1 MNHEY and CDR2 SVGEGT come from the germline V gene. CDR3 length: 15 amino acids.

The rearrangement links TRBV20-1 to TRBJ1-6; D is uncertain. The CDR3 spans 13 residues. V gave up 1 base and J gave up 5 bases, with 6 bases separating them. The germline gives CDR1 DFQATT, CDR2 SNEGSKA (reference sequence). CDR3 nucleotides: TGCAGTGCTAGAGGGTCAAATAATTCACCCCTCCACTTT. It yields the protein CSARGSNNSPLHF.

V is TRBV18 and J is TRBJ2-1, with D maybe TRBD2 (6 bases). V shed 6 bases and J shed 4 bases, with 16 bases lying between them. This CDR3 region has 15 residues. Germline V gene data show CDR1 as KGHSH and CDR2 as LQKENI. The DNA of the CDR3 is TGTGCCAGCTCCGATGAGGGTCGGGGGTACAATGAGCAGTTCTTC. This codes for CASSDEGRGYNEQFF. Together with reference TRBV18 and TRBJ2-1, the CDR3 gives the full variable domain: NAGVMQNPRHLVRRRGQEARLRCSPMKGHSHVYWYRQLPEEGLKFMVYLQKENIIDESGMPKERFSAEFPKEGPSILRIQQVVRGDSAAYFCASSDEGRGYNEQFFGPGTRLTVL.

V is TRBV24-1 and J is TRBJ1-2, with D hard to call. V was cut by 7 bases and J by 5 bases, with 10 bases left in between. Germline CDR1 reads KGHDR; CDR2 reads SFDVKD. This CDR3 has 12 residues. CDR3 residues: CATRDSKYGYTF. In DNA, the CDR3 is TGTGCCACCAGGGACTCGAAGTATGGCTACACCTTC.

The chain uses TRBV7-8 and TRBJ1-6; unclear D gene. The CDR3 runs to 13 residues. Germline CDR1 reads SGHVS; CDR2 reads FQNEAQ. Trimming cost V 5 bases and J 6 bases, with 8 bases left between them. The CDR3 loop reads CASSVSRNSPLHF. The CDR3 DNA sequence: TGTGCCAGCAGCGTGTCCCGTAATTCACCCCTCCACTTT.

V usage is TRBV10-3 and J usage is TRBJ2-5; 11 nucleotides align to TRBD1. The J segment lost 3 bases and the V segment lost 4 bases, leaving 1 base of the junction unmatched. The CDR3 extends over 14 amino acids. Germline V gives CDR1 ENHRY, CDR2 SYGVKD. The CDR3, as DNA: TGTGCCATCAGTGGGACAGGGGGCGAAGAGACCCAGTACTTC. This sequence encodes CAISGTGGEETQYF.

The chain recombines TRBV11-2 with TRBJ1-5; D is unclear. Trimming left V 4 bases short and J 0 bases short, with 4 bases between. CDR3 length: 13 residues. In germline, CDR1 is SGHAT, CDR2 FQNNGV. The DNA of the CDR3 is TGTGCCAGCAGCTATTTTAGCAATCAGCCCCAGCATTTT. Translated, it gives CASSYFSNQPQHF.

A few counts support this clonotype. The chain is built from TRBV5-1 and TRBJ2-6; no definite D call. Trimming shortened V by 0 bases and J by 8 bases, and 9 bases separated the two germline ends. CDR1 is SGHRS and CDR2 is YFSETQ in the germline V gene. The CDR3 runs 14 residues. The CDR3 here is CASSLDGVSNVLTF. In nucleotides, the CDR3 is TGCGCCAGCAGCTTGGATGGGGTGTCCAACGTCCTGACTTTC.

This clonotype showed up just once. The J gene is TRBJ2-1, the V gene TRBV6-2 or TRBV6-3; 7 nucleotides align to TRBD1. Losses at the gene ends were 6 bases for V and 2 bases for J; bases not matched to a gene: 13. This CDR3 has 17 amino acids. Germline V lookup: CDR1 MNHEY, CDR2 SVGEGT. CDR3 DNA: TGTGCCAGCAGCTATGACAGGGTAAAGATGGCCTACAATGAGCAGTTCTTC. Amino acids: CASSYDRVKMAYNEQFF.

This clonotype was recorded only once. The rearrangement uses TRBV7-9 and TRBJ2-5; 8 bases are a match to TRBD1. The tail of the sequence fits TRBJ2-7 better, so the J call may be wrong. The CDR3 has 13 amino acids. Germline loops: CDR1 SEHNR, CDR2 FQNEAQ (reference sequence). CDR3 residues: CASSGQGTGEQYF. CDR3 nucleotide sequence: TGTGCCAGCAGCGGACAGGGAACCGGCGAGCAGTACTTC.

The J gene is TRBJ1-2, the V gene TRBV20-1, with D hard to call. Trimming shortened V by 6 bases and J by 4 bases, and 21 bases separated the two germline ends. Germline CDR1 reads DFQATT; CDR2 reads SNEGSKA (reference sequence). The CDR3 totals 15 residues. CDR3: CSAAAHGREPYGYTF. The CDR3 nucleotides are TGCAGTGCCGCAGCCCACGGACGGGAGCCCTATGGCTACACCTTC.

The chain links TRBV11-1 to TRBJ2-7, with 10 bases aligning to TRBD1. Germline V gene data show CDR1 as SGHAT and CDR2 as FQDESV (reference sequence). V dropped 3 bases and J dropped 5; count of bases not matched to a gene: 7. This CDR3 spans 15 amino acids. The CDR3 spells CASSFGTGARDEQYF. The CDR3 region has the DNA TGTGCCAGCAGCTTCGGGACAGGGGCAAGGGACGAGCAGTACTTC.

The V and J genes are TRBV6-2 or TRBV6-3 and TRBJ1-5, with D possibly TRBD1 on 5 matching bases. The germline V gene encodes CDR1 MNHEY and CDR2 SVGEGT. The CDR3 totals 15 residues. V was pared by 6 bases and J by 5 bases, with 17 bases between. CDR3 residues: CASRWDPTQDQPQHF. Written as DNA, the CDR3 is TGTGCCAGCAGGTGGGACCCCACCCAGGATCAGCCCCAGCATTTT.

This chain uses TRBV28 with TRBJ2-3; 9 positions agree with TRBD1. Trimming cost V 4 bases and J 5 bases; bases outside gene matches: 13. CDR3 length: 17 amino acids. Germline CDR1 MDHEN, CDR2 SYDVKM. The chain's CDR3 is CASSSIGDRVNLDTQYF. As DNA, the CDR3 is TGTGCCAGCAGTTCCATTGGGGACAGGGTTAATCTAGATACGCAGTATTTT.

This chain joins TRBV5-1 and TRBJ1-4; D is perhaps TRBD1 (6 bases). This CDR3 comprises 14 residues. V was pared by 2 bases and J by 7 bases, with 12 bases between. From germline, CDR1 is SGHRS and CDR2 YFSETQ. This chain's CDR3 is CASSFKQGGEKLFF. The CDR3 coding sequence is TGCGCCAGCAGCTTCAAACAGGGAGGTGAAAAACTGTTTTTT.

CDR3 coding DNA: TGTGCCAGCAGCCAAGTGAGTCCGCTAGACCCTCAGTTCTTC. This gives the protein CASSQVSPLDPQFF. The V gene is TRBV14, the J gene TRBJ2-1; D remains unclear. The germline gives CDR1 SGHDN, CDR2 FVKESK. The V end was cut by 1 base, the J end by 13 bases, with 17 bases between. This CDR3 is 14 amino acids long.

CDR3 sequence reads: CSARDYQGASGAFF. As DNA, the CDR3 is TGCAGTGCTAGAGATTACCAGGGGGCTTCGGGAGCTTTCTTT. The chain carries TRBV20-1 and TRBJ1-1; 8 nucleotides line up with TRBD1. Germline CDR1 reads DFQATT; CDR2 reads SNEGSKA (reference sequence). The CDR3 contains 14 residues. V lost 0 bases, J lost 10 bases, and 10 bases stayed unmatched.